This is a list of T cell receptor beta chains from one sample in a study of blood T cell repertoires in COVID-19. Generated by immunoSEQ multiplex PCR, the TCRdb table keeps only in-frame clones and is missing some. The sample records tens of thousands of clones, 80% to 90% being singletons. The specimen was peripheral blood. Receptors were obtained from a woman at least 80 years old with active or convalescent COVID-19. The CDR3 runs from the conserved cysteine through the conserved F or W. Fields, in order: J gene, V gene, D gene, clone size, CDR3 length, CDR3 DNA, CDR3 protein. The D gene is left open where the match is weak. Where a row states a size, it is once, few, many or the class of an expanded clone; other rows omit it.

>TRBJ1-3|TRBV18|NA|few|16
TGTGCCAGCTCACCGGTACAGGACCCCTCTGGAAACACCATATATTTT
CASSPVQDPSGNTIYF
>TRBJ2-7|TRBV5-4|NA|NA|14
TGTGCCAGCGGCGGCGGGGAATTTCCCTACGAGCAGTACTTC
CASGGGEFPYEQYF
>TRBJ1-3|TRBV6-1|NA|NA|16
TGTGCCAGCAGTGATGAACAGGCGTTCTCTGGAAACACCATATATTTT
CASSDEQAFSGNTIYF
>TRBJ2-5|TRBV10-3|NA|NA|15
TGTGCCATCAGTGAGTCTGGGGAGCAGCAGGTAACCCAGTACTTC
CAISESGEQQVTQYF
>TRBJ1-3|TRBV7-2|NA|NA|14
TGTGCCAGCAGCTTCTCAGTCTCTGGAAACACCATATATTTT
CASSFSVSGNTIYF
>TRBJ2-5|TRBV5-8|TRBD2|NA|17
TGTGCCAGCAGCTGGGCCGGCCTTAGCGGGGGCGGAGAGACCCAGTACTTC
CASSWAGLSGGGETQYF
>TRBJ2-1|TRBV27|TRBD2|NA|15
TGTGCCAGTCGAGGGAGCGGGGGGCCTCACAATGAGCAGTTCTTC
CASRGSGGPHNEQFF
>TRBJ2-3|TRBV3-1/TRBV3-2|TRBD1|NA|15
TGTGCCAGCAGCCCCTGGGACAGGGGTACGGATACGCAGTATTTT
CASSPWDRGTDTQYF
>TRBJ1-3|TRBV7-2|NA|NA|15
TGTGCCAGCAGCCAATCCGGGGGGTCTGGAAACACCATATATTTT
CASSQSGGSGNTIYF
>TRBJ1-4|TRBV4-1|NA|NA|14
TGCGCCAGCAGCCAAGAACCAGGGAATGAAAAACTGTTTTTT
CASSQEPGNEKLFF
>TRBJ1-1|TRBV28|NA|NA|12
TGTGCCAGCAGTTTTATGAACACTGAAGCTTTCTTT
CASSFMNTEAFF
>TRBJ2-3|TRBV4-1|TRBD2|NA|16
TGCGCCAGCAGCCCAGGGGCGGGGGGGCTCACAGATACGCAGTATTTT
CASSPGAGGLTDTQYF
>TRBJ1-1|TRBV4-2|NA|NA|15
TGTGCCAGCAGCCATCCTACAGGAGGGAATACTGAAGCTTTCTTT
CASSHPTGGNTEAFF
>TRBJ2-7|TRBV6-5|TRBD2|NA|15
TGTGCCAGCAGTTACGTGTCTAGCGGGGGGAACGAGCAGTACTTC
CASSYVSSGGNEQYF
>TRBJ1-1|TRBV10-3|TRBD1|NA|12
TGTGCCACTCAGGGGGCGGTCACTGAAGCTTTCTTT
CATQGAVTEAFF
>TRBJ2-5|TRBV19|TRBD2|NA|15
TGTGCCAGTAGTCAGTTAGCGGGGGGGCCAGAGACCCAGTACTTC
CASSQLAGGPETQYF
>TRBJ2-4|TRBV3-1/TRBV3-2|TRBD1|NA|14
TGTGCCAGCAGCCTTAGGACAGGGCTGGACATTCAGTACTTC
CASSLRTGLDIQYF
>TRBJ2-5|TRBV5-4|TRBD1|NA|15
TGTGCCAGCAGCCGAGACAGGGCCCCCCAAGAGACCCAGTACTTC
CASSRDRAPQETQYF
>TRBJ1-5|TRBV6-5|TRBD1|NA|15
TGTGCCAGCAGTCCCGGGACAGTGGGCAATCAGCCCCAGCATTTT
CASSPGTVGNQPQHF
>TRBJ1-2|TRBV5-1|TRBD1|NA|15
TGCGCCAGCAGCTTGGAAACAGGGGGCCACTATGGCTACACCTTC
CASSLETGGHYGYTF
>TRBJ2-3|TRBV25-1|NA|NA|13
TGTGCCAGCAGTGAATTTCTCACAGATACGCAGTATTTT
CASSEFLTDTQYF
>TRBJ2-3|TRBV9|TRBD1|NA|16
TGTGCCAGCAGCGTAGCTACTGGGCAGGGGGCGGATACGCAGTATTTT
CASSVATGQGADTQYF
>TRBJ2-1|TRBV6-5|NA|NA|14
TGTGCCAGCAGCAGGGGAGGGGCCAACAATGAGCAGTTCTTC
CASSRGGANNEQFF
>TRBJ1-6|TRBV18|NA|NA|13
TGTGCCAGCTCACTTGGGGGCGATTCACCCCTCCACTTT
CASSLGGDSPLHF
>TRBJ1-2|TRBV2|TRBD1|NA|13
TGTGCCAGCAGCGGACAGGGAATCTATGGCTACACCTTC
CASSGQGIYGYTF
>TRBJ1-1|TRBV5-6|NA|few|15
TGTGCCAGCAGCTTGCTACAAGCCAGGCACACTGAAGCTTTCTTT
CASSLLQARHTEAFF
>TRBJ2-3|TRBV24-1|TRBD1|once|14
TGTGCCACCAGTGGGGACAGAAGCACAGATACGCAGTATTTT
CATSGDRSTDTQYF
>TRBJ2-1|TRBV5-1|TRBD2|once|15
TGCGCCAGCAGCTTGGGGACTAGCTCCTACAATGAGCAGTTCTTC
CASSLGTSSYNEQFF
>TRBJ1-2|TRBV10-2|TRBD1|once|17
TGCGCCAGCAGTGAGGGAGGGACAGGGGGCCTCAACTATGGCTACACCTTC
CASSEGGTGGLNYGYTF
>TRBJ1-6|TRBV27|TRBD1|NA|16
TGTGCCAGCAGTTTTGACCCGGGACAGCTTAATTCACCCCTCCACTTT
CASSFDPGQLNSPLHF
>TRBJ2-3|TRBV5-1|NA|once|15
TGCGCCAGCAGCTTGGTAGCGGCCAGCACAGATACGCAGTATTTT
CASSLVAASTDTQYF
>TRBJ2-3|TRBV5-4|NA|NA|16
TGTGCCAGCAGCTTGGTCGCCAACAGCAACACAGATACGCAGTATTTT
CASSLVANSNTDTQYF
>TRBJ2-1|TRBV7-6|TRBD2|NA|20
TGTGCCAGCAGCTTCTATACCCCGACGGGACTAGCAGGCTCCTACAATGAGCAGTTCTTC
CASSFYTPTGLAGSYNEQFF
>TRBJ1-2|TRBV5-1|TRBD1|NA|17
TGCGCCAGCAGCTCTCCTACCGGGACAGGGATTCAATATGGCTACACCTTC
CASSSPTGTGIQYGYTF
>TRBJ1-6|TRBV25-1|NA|NA|15
TGTGCCAGCAGTGAACTCGGGGTCGATAATTCACCCCTCCACTTT
CASSELGVDNSPLHF
>TRBJ2-7|TRBV9|TRBD2|NA|15
TGTGCCAGCAGTCGAGCGGGGGAAAGCTCCTACGAGCAGTACTTC
CASSRAGESSYEQYF
>TRBJ1-2|TRBV27|TRBD1|NA|14
TGTGCCAGCAGTTTATCGGGACAGGCTCGGGGCTACACCTTC
CASSLSGQARGYTF
>TRBJ2-7|TRBV3-1/TRBV3-2|TRBD1|NA|14
TGTGCCAGCAGCCAACGGACAGGTTCGCACGAGCAGTACTTC
CASSQRTGSHEQYF
>TRBJ2-7|TRBV7-9|NA|NA|12
TGTGCCAGCAGCTTACAGGGCTACGAGCAGTACTTC
CASSLQGYEQYF
>TRBJ2-3|TRBV7-6|TRBD2|NA|17
TGTGCCAGCAGCCTCGTCGCGGGGGGGCACTCCACAGATACGCAGTATTTT
CASSLVAGGHSTDTQYF
>TRBJ2-7|TRBV5-4|TRBD1|NA|13
TGTGCCAGCAGCCGGGACAGCTACTACGAGCAGTACTTC
CASSRDSYYEQYF
>TRBJ2-3|TRBV29-1|TRBD1|NA|13
TGCAGCGCGGGGACAGCGAACACAGATACGCAGTATTTT
CSAGTANTDTQYF
>TRBJ2-5|TRBV29-1|TRBD2|NA|12
TGCAGCCTTGGACTAGCGGGGGAAACCCAGTACTTC
CSLGLAGETQYF
>TRBJ2-7|TRBV6-1|NA|once|12
TGTGCCAGCAGCCAGGGTGTCTACGAGCAGTACTTC
CASSQGVYEQYF
>TRBJ1-6|TRBV15|NA|NA|15
TGTGCCACCAGCAGAGAGGGGGGATTGGATTCACCCCTCCACTTT
CATSREGGLDSPLHF
>TRBJ2-7|TRBV4-1|TRBD1|NA|14
TGCGCCAGCAGCCTATCCACAGGGGGCTACGAGCAGTACTTC
CASSLSTGGYEQYF
>TRBJ2-3|TRBV10-2|NA|NA|15
TGCGCCAGCAAGAGGGACATAGGTCCCACAGATACGCAGTATTTT
CASKRDIGPTDTQYF
>TRBJ1-3|TRBV5-6|TRBD1|once|17
TGTGCCAGCAGCTTGGGGGGACAGGGGATCTCTGGAAACACCATATATTTT
CASSLGGQGISGNTIYF
>TRBJ2-1|TRBV6-5|TRBD1|NA|14
TGTGCCAGCAGCCCGGGACAGGGGGCGAATGAGCAGTTCTTC
CASSPGQGANEQFF
>TRBJ1-6|TRBV5-4|TRBD1|NA|14
TGTGCCAGCAGCCAAGACAGGGATAATTCACCCCTCCACTTT
CASSQDRDNSPLHF
>TRBJ2-1|TRBV11-2|TRBD2|NA|16
TGTGCCAGCAGCCTTCCCGGGGGGGCGAACTACAATGAGCTGTTCTTC
CASSLPGGANYNELFF
>TRBJ1-2|TRBV3-1/TRBV3-2|NA|NA|15
TGTGCCAGCAGCTGGACCACACAGGGAACCTATGGCTACACCTTC
CASSWTTQGTYGYTF
>TRBJ1-3|TRBV6-1|NA|NA|13
TGTGCCAGCAGTGAGAGTCCTGGAAACACCATATATTTT
CASSESPGNTIYF
>TRBJ1-1|TRBV5-1|TRBD1|NA|18
TGCGCCAGCAGCTTCTCATTGGGCCAGGGGGCGATGGGCACTGAAGCTTTCTTT
CASSFSLGQGAMGTEAFF
>TRBJ1-4|TRBV28|TRBD1|NA|14
TGTGCCAGCAGTTCCTGGACAGGGGCTGAAAAACTGTTTTTT
CASSSWTGAEKLFF